This is a list of T cell receptor beta chains from one sample in a study of blood T cell repertoires in COVID-19. The assay was immunoSEQ multiplex PCR, and TCRdb's table has in-frame clones only and misses some. The sample has 70,000 or so clones, 82% seen once. The material sequenced was peripheral blood. The origin of the receptors is a woman older than 75 with acute or convalescent COVID-19. Each CDR3 is given with its conserved first and last residue. Fields, in order: J gene, D gene, clone size, CDR3 length, V gene, CDR3 protein, CDR3 DNA. A D gene is named only where the DNA matches it firmly. Rows may omit the clone size; those that give it use once, few, many or a size class.

>TRBJ2-2|.|.|16|TRBV5-1
CASTPTSGGATGELFF
TGCGCCAGCACCCCTACCTCCGGCGGGGCCACCGGGGAGCTGTTTTTT
>TRBJ1-2|.|.|13|TRBV7-9
CASSLAQWGGYTF
TGTGCCAGCAGCTTAGCGCAATGGGGCGGCTACACCTTC
>TRBJ1-2|TRBD1|.|22|TRBV5-1
CASSLARLGRPSQGGRSYGYTF
TGCGCCAGCAGCTTGGCTCGCCTAGGAAGACCTAGCCAGGGGGGTCGTAGCTATGGCTACACCTTC
>TRBJ2-4|TRBD2|.|12|TRBV6-4
CAGGGAGNIQYF
TGTGCCGGCGGGGGGGCGGGAAACATTCAGTACTTC
>TRBJ1-2|TRBD1|.|14|TRBV2
CASSEGRDRGGYTF
TGTGCCAGCAGTGAAGGGAGGGACAGGGGTGGCTACACCTTC
>TRBJ2-7|.|.|13|TRBV30
CAWSVGGPNEQYF
TGTGCCTGGAGTGTAGGTGGGCCCAACGAGCAGTACTTC
>TRBJ1-1|TRBD1|.|14|TRBV30
CAWSVTGADTEAFF
TGTGCCTGGAGTGTGACAGGGGCGGACACTGAAGCTTTCTTT
>TRBJ1-2|.|.|15|TRBV10-1
CASSEKRRTVEGYTF
TGCGCCAGCAGTGAGAAACGGCGGACAGTGGAAGGCTACACCTTC
>TRBJ1-2|.|.|13|TRBV10-3
CAISSQGNYGYTF
TGTGCCATCAGCTCCCAGGGGAACTATGGCTACACCTTC
>TRBJ1-2|.|once|13|TRBV5-1
CASSLAGGGGYTF
TGCGCCAGCAGCTTGGCCGGGGGAGGCGGCTACACCTTC
>TRBJ2-5|.|.|13|TRBV3-1/TRBV3-2
CASSQDGTETQYF
TGTGCCAGCAGCCAAGACGGTACAGAGACCCAGTACTTC
>TRBJ1-5|.|.|15|TRBV19
CASSIGGRLIQPQHF
TGTGCCAGTAGTATAGGGGGCCGATTGATCCAGCCCCAGCATTTT
>TRBJ2-1|.|once|13|TRBV5-1
CASSLTGIGEQFF
TGCGCCAGCAGCTTAACAGGGATTGGTGAGCAGTTCTTC
>TRBJ2-7|TRBD2|.|18|TRBV5-5
CASSLAVSHGGIAGEQYF
TGTGCCAGCAGCTTGGCAGTCTCCCACGGGGGGATTGCGGGCGAGCAGTACTTC
>TRBJ1-5|.|.|14|TRBV7-2
CASSQGQLNQPQHF
TGTGCCAGCAGCCAAGGACAGCTCAATCAGCCCCAGCATTTT
>TRBJ1-2|TRBD1|.|13|TRBV7-8
CASSLGRDRGIAF
TGTGCCAGCAGCCTCGGACGGGACAGGGGAATCGCCTTC
>TRBJ2-5|TRBD2|.|17|TRBV9
CASSVDGRATSRETQYF
TGTGCCAGCAGCGTAGACGGGAGGGCGACCTCCCGGGAGACCCAGTACTTC
>TRBJ1-1|TRBD1|many|15|TRBV6-1
CASSEGYRGWTEAFF
TGTGCCAGCAGTGAAGGGTACAGGGGATGGACTGAAGCTTTCTTT
>TRBJ1-3|TRBD1|.|17|TRBV10-3
CAIRREQGWSSGNTIYF
TGTGCCATCAGGCGAGAACAGGGGTGGTCGTCAGGAAACACCATATATTTT
>TRBJ2-1|TRBD2|.|15|TRBV7-6
CASSLDPRGVNEQFF
TGTGCCAGCAGCTTAGATCCGCGGGGGGTCAATGAGCAGTTCTTC
>TRBJ1-4|.|.|18|TRBV4-2
CASSQDAAGEVDNEKLFF
TGTGCCAGCAGCCAAGACGCTGCGGGGGAGGTCGATAATGAAAAACTGTTTTTT
>TRBJ2-2|TRBD2|.|14|TRBV10-2
CASRAGENTGELFF
TGCGCCAGCCGGGCGGGGGAGAACACCGGGGAGCTGTTTTTT
>TRBJ2-7|.|.|12|TRBV12-3/TRBV12-4
CASSSQGYEQYF
TGTGCCAGCAGTTCCCAGGGCTACGAGCAGTACTTC
>TRBJ1-1|TRBD1|.|14|TRBV11-2
CASSSTGGNTEAFF
TGTGCCAGCAGCTCCACAGGGGGCAACACTGAAGCTTTCTTT
>TRBJ1-3|.|once|14|TRBV30
CAWSVQTSGNTIYF
TGTGCCTGGAGTGTACAGACCTCTGGAAACACCATATATTTT
>TRBJ2-7|TRBD1|.|15|TRBV7-9
CASSLGGTGSYEQYF
TGTGCCAGCAGCTTGGGCGGGACAGGATCCTACGAGCAGTACTTC
>TRBJ1-3|.|.|15|TRBV18
CASSPRQVSGNTIYF
TGTGCCAGCTCACCACGACAGGTCTCTGGAAACACCATATATTTT
>TRBJ2-1|TRBD2|.|17|TRBV7-7
CASSPGLAGCPNNEQFF
TGTGCTAGCAGCCCAGGACTAGCGGGATGCCCCAACAATGAGCAGTTCTTC
>TRBJ1-1|TRBD1|once|15|TRBV5-4
CASSSPGQGGTEAFF
TGTGCCAGCAGCTCTCCGGGACAGGGGGGAACTGAAGCTTTCTTT
>TRBJ2-1|TRBD1|few|14|TRBV9
CASTGTDHLNEQFF
TGTGCCAGCACCGGGACAGACCACTTAAATGAGCAGTTCTTC
>TRBJ1-5|.|.|14|TRBV5-1
CASSLEGRGQPQHF
TGCGCCAGCAGCTTGGAAGGGAGGGGTCAGCCCCAGCATTTT
>TRBJ1-1|.|.|14|TRBV18
CASSPQGPNTEAFF
TGTGCCAGCTCACCACAGGGGCCGAACACTGAAGCTTTCTTT
>TRBJ2-3|.|.|18|TRBV7-8
CASSLVVLLGGLTDTQYF
TGTGCCAGCAGCTTAGTAGTTCTGCTTGGGGGACTCACAGATACGCAGTATTTT
>TRBJ1-3|.|.|12|TRBV6-1
CASSERGDTIYF
TGTGCCAGCAGTGAAAGGGGTGACACCATATATTTT
>TRBJ2-5|.|.|15|TRBV6-5
CASSTVARGRETQYF
TGTGCCAGCAGTACAGTCGCAAGGGGCCGGGAGACCCAGTACTTC
>TRBJ2-5|TRBD2|.|16|TRBV5-1
CASSLTSGGTQETQYF
TGCGCCAGCAGCTTAACTAGCGGGGGGACCCAAGAGACCCAGTACTTC
>TRBJ2-3|.|.|15|TRBV6-6
CASSPRGSSTDTQYF
TGTGCCAGCAGCCCGCGGGGTTCTAGCACAGATACGCAGTATTTT
>TRBJ1-1|.|.|15|TRBV6-5
CASTTSRQVPTEAFF
TGTGCCAGTACGACAAGCCGACAGGTCCCGACTGAAGCTTTCTTT
>TRBJ2-1|TRBD1|.|15|TRBV5-1
CASSPGQGSYNEQFF
TGCGCCAGCAGCCCTGGACAGGGGAGCTACAATGAGCAGTTCTTC
>TRBJ1-2|.|.|14|TRBV11-2
CASSRSDTNYGYTF
TGTGCCAGCAGCAGAAGTGACACTAACTATGGCTACACCTTC
>TRBJ2-3|TRBD1|.|15|TRBV7-7
CASSQTGGVADTQYF
TGTGCTAGCAGCCAGACAGGGGGCGTCGCAGATACGCAGTATTTT
>TRBJ2-2|TRBD2|.|18|TRBV5-6
CASSDKPPGRGNTGELFF
TGTGCCAGCAGCGATAAACCCCCTGGGAGGGGAAACACCGGGGAGCTGTTTTTT
>TRBJ2-7|TRBD1|.|14|TRBV14
CASSLRTGNGEQYF
TGTGCCAGCAGCCTTCGGACAGGGAACGGCGAGCAGTACTTC
>TRBJ2-1|.|.|14|TRBV13
CASSLGGRYNEQFF
TGTGCCAGCAGCTTAGGTGGCCGATACAATGAGCAGTTCTTC
>TRBJ2-7|TRBD1|once|17|TRBV6-2/TRBV6-3
CASSHEWPGQGAYEQYF
TGTGCCAGCAGTCACGAGTGGCCGGGACAGGGGGCCTACGAGCAGTACTTC
>TRBJ2-2|.|.|18|TRBV21-1
CASSKKKRQGARTGELFF
TGTGCCAGCAGCAAAAAAAAACGACAGGGGGCGAGGACCGGGGAGCTGTTTTTT
>TRBJ1-1|.|.|15|TRBV3-1/TRBV3-2
CASSQGTGGGTEAFF
TGTGCCAGCAGCCAAGGGACGGGGGGTGGCACTGAAGCTTTCTTT
>TRBJ1-6|.|.|16|TRBV5-1
CASSPYWGETDSPLHF
TGCGCCAGCAGCCCGTACTGGGGAGAGACGGATTCACCCCTCCACTTT
>TRBJ1-1|.|.|13|TRBV19
CASSIGVDTEAFF
TGTGCCAGTAGTATAGGAGTGGACACTGAAGCTTTCTTT
>TRBJ2-1|TRBD2|.|15|TRBV5-1
CASSWISGGRVEQFF
TGCGCCAGCAGCTGGATTAGCGGGGGGCGGGTTGAGCAGTTCTTC
>TRBJ1-2|TRBD1|.|14|TRBV7-9
CASSLDRGPLGYTF
TGTGCCAGCAGCCTCGACAGGGGACCACTGGGCTACACCTTC
>TRBJ1-6|.|.|15|TRBV6-4
CASSPDSIPNSPLHF
TGTGCCAGCAGCCCGGACAGTATACCTAATTCACCCCTCCACTTT
>TRBJ2-5|.|.|13|TRBV30
CAWRVRGMETQYF
TGTGCCTGGAGAGTAAGGGGGATGGAGACCCAGTACTTC
>TRBJ1-1|.|.|16|TRBV6-6
CASSFQIGGKGTEAFF
TGTGCCAGCAGTTTCCAGATAGGGGGTAAGGGCACTGAAGCTTTCTTT
>TRBJ1-1|TRBD1|.|15|TRBV7-9
CASSQATGGRTEAFF
TGTGCCAGCAGCCAGGCGACAGGGGGGCGTACTGAAGCTTTCTTT